Included here is one T cell receptor (beta chain) sequence, with context. This sample was taken from a study of regulatory T cells in long-lasting Graves disease. Time point defined: persistent/refractory GD, antithyroid drugs over 5 years with positive TRAb. The TCR library was made from RNA extracted from PBMCs. The CDR3 loop spans 14 amino acids. Deletions cut 6 bases from V and 5 bases from J, with 16 bases between. With iRepertoire HTBI primers and Arm-PCR of CDR3 regions, TCR beta libraries were built. MiXCR was run by TCRdb on the multiplex PCR reads, yielding one entry per CDR3 protein. The sample has about 660,000 distinct CDR3 sequences; around 30% are singletons.

The TCR originated in a female donor with Graves disease. This specimen was peripheral blood mononuclear cells (PBMCs), taken when the disease was refractory, from a patient treated with antithyroid drugs. The V gene is TRBV12-3 or TRBV12-4, the J gene TRBJ2-5; D remains unclear. The chain's CDR3 is CASSRVGSRETQYF. Here the CDR3 DNA reads TGTGCCAGCAGCCGGGTAGGAAGTAGGGAGACCCAGTACTTC.